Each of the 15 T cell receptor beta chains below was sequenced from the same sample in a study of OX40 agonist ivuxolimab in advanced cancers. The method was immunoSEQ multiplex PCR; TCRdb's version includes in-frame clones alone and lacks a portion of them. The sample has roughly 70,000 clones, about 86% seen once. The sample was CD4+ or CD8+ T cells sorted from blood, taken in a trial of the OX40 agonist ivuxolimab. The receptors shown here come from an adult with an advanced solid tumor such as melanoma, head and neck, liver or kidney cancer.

The CDR3 DNA reads as TGTGCCAGCAGCTTAAGGCGGGAGTCCTACAATGAGCAGTTCTTC. Translation: CASSLRRESYNEQFF. J is TRBJ2-1 and V is TRBV7-2; 7 bases match TRBD2. This CDR3 region has 15 residues. V lost 2 bases, J lost 1 base, and 2 bases stayed unmatched. Germline loops: CDR1 SGHTA, CDR2 FQGNSA.

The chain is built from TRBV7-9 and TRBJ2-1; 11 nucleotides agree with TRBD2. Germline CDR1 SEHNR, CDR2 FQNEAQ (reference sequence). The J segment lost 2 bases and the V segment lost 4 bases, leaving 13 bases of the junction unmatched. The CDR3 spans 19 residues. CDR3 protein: CASSSPRLAGGGAYNEQFF. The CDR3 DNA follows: TGTGCCAGCAGCTCCCCCCGGCTAGCGGGAGGCGGTGCCTACAATGAGCAGTTCTTC. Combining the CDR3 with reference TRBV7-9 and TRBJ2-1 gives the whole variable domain DTGVSQNPRHKITKRGQNVTFRCDPISEHNRLYWYRQTLGQGPEFLTYFQNEAQLEKSRLLSDRFSAERPKGSFSTLEIQRTEQGDSAMYLCASSSPRLAGGGAYNEQFFGPGTRLTVL.

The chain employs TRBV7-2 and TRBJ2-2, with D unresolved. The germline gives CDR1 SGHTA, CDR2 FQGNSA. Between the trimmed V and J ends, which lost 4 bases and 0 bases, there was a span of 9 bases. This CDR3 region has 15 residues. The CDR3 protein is CASSYGGANTGELFF. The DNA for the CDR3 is TGTGCCAGCAGCTATGGTGGGGCGAACACCGGGGAGCTGTTTTTT.

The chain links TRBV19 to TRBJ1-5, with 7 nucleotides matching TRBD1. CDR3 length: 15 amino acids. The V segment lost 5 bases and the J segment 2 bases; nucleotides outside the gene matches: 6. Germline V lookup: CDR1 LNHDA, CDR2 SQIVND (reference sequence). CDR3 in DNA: TGTGCCAGTAGTGTACAGGGGTTCGGCAATCAGCCCCAGCATTTT. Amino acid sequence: CASSVQGFGNQPQHF.

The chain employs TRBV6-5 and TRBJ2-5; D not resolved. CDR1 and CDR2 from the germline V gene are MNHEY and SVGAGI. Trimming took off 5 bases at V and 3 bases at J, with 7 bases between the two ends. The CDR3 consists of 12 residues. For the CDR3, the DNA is TGTGCCAGCAGTCGGCAGAAAGAGACCCAGTACTTC. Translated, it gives CASSRQKETQYF.

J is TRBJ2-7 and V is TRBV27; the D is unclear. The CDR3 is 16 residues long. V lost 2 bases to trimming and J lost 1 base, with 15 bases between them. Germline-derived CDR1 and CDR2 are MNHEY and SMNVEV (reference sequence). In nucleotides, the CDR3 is TGTGCCAGCAGTTTACGATGGGGATCTTTTTCCTACGAGCAGTACTTC. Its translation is CASSLRWGSFSYEQYF.

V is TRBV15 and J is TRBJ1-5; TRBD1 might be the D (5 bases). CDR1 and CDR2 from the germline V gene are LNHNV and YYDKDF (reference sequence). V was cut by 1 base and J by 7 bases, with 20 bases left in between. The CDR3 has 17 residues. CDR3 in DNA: TGTGCCACCAGCAGAGGAGAGGGGCCGACAGCTCCCCAGCCCCAGCATTTT. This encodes CATSRGEGPTAPQPQHF. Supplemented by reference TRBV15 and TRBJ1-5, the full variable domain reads DAMVIQNPRYQVTQFGKPVTLSCSQTLNHNVMYWYQQKSSQAPKLLFHYYDKDFNNEADTPDNFQSRRPNTSFCFLDIRSPGLGDTAMYLCATSRGEGPTAPQPQHFGDGTRLSIL.

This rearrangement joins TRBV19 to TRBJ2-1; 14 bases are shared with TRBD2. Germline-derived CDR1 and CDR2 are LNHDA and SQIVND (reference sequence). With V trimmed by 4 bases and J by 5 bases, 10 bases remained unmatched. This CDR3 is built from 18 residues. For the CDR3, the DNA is TGTGCCAGTAGTAAGGGACTAGCGGGGGAGAATTCTCACAATGAGCAGTTCTTC. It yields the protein CASSKGLAGENSHNEQFF.

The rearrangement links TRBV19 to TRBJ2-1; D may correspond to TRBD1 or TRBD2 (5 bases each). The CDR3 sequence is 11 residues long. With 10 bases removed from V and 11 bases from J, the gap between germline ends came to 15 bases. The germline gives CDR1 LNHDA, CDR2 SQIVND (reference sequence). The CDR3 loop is CATRTGTQQFF. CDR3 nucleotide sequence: TGTGCCACCCGTACCGGGACCCAGCAGTTCTTC.

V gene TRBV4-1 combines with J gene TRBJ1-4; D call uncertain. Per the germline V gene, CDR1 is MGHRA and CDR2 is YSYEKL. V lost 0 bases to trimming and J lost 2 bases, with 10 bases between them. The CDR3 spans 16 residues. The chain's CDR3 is CASSQDPGGTNEKLFF. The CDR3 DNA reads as TGCGCCAGCAGCCAAGATCCGGGAGGGACTAATGAAAAACTGTTTTTT.

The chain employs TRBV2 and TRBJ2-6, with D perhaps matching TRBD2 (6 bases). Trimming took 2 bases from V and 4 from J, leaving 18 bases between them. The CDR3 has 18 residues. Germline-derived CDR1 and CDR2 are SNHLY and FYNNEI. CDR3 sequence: CASSEPRTGRTGANVLTF. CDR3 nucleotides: TGTGCCAGCAGTGAACCACGGACGGGGAGGACCGGGGCCAACGTCCTGACTTTC.

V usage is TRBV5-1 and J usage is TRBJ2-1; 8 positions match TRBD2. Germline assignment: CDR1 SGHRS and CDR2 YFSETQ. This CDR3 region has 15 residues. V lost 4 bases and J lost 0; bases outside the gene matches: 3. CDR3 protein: CASSAREGSYNEQFF. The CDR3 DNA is TGCGCCAGCAGCGCCCGGGAGGGCTCCTACAATGAGCAGTTCTTC. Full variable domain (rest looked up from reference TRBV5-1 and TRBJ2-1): KAGVTQTPRYLIKTRGQQVTLSCSPISGHRSVSWYQQTPGQGLQFLFEYFSETQRNKGNFPGRFSGRQFSNSRSEMNVSTLELGDSALYLCASSAREGSYNEQFFGPGTRLTVL.

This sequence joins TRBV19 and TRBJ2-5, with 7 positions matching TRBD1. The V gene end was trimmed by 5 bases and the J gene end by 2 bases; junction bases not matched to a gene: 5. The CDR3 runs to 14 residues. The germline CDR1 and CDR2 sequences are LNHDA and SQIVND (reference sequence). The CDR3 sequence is CASSPGTVQETQYF. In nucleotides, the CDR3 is TGTGCCAGTAGTCCCGGGACAGTACAAGAGACCCAGTACTTC.

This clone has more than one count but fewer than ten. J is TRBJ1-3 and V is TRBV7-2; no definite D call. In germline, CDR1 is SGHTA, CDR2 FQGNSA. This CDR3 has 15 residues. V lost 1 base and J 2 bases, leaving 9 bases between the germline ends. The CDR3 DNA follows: TGTGCCAGCAGCTTAGGCCCAGGAGCTGGAAACACCATATATTTT. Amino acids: CASSLGPGAGNTIYF.

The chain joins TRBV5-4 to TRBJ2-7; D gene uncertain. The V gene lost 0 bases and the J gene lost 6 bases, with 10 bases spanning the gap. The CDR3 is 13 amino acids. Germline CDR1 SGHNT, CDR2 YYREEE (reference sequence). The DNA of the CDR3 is TGTGCCAGCAGCTTGGCCGGGCTGAGCGAGCAGTACTTC. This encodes CASSLAGLSEQYF.